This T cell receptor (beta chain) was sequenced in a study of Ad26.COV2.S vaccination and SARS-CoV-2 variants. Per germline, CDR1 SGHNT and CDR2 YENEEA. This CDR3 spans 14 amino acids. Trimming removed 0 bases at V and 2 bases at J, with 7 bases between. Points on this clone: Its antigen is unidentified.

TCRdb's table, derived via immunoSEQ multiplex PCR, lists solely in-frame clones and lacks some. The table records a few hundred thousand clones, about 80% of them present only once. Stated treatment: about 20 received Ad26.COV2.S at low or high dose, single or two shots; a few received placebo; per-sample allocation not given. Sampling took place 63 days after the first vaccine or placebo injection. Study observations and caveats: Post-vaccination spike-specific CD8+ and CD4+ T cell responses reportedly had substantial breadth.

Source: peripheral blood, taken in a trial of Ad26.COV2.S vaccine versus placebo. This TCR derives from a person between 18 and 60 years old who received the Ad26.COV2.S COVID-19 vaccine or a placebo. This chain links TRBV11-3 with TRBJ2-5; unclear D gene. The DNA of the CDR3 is TGTGCCAGCAGCTTAGAGGGTCATCAAGAGACCCAGTACTTC. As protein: CASSLEGHQETQYF. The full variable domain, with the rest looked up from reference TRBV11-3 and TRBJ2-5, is EAGVVQSPRYKIIEKKQPVAFWCNPISGHNTLYWYLQNLGQGPELLIRYENEEAVDDSQLPKDRFSAERLKGVDSTLKIQPAELGDSAVYLCASSLEGHQETQYFGPGTRLLVL.